This T cell receptor (beta chain) comes out of a study of spatial heterogeneity in lung cancer. Study background: TCR and UMI combinations that were unique each appeared, on average, more than ten times in raw reads. Study-level points and caveats: The study found ubiquitous expanded tumor TCRs in blood more at resection than follow-up.

Described time point: sample taken at primary tumor resection. Unsorted whole RNA of tumor, nontumor lung or frozen PBMC was sequenced. TCRdb re-derived calls from the 5' RACE reads in MiXCR, one entry per CDR3 protein. The table records roughly 3,000 distinct CDR3 sequences, 16% of them present only once. Concerning this clonotype: Its antigen is currently unknown.

The receptor comes from a female donor with early-stage non-small cell lung cancer. The sample consisted of PBMCs, taken at surgery.

The CDR3 DNA is TGTGCCAGCACCAGGACTAGCGGGAGTTCTTTTTACAATGAGCAGTTCTTC. It codes for CASTRTSGSSFYNEQFF. The chain couples TRBV11-2 to TRBJ2-1, with 13 bases that match TRBD2. The CDR3 is 17 amino acids. The V gene end was trimmed by 7 bases and the J gene end by 4 bases; junction bases not matched to a gene: 10. Germline lookup yields CDR1 SGHAT and CDR2 FQNNGV.